These 15 T cell receptor beta chains share one sample of origin, sequenced in a study of shared clonotypes between healthy human individuals. Sequencing was performed with immunoSEQ multiplex PCR; in TCRdb, only in-frame clones are kept and a portion is missing. The repertoire consists of around 350,000 clones, with more than 60% occurring once and the leading ten covering 8% to 13%. Sequencing was done on a sample of memory CD4+ T cells sorted from blood. The subset is: CD45RA-negative fraction. The origin of the receptors is a man in his thirties or forties in good health.

The chain is built from TRBV6-1 and TRBJ2-3; D is unresolved. Per germline, CDR1 MNHNS and CDR2 SASEGT. V lost 3 bases, J lost 5 bases, and 3 bases lay in between. The CDR3 is 11 residues long. The CDR3 region has the DNA TGTGCCAGCAGTGACAGAGATACGCAGTATTTT. Amino acids: CASSDRDTQYF.

This clone was recorded only once. J is TRBJ2-7 and V is TRBV7-3, with 13 bases matching TRBD2. The CDR3 runs to 16 residues. CDR1 is SGHTA, CDR2 FQGTGA, per germline. After removal of 2 bases from V and 4 bases from J, the junction contained 5 bases not matched to a gene. The CDR3 sequence is CASSLEGTSGKYEQYF. The CDR3 DNA sequence: TGTGCCAGCAGCTTAGAGGGGACTAGCGGGAAATACGAGCAGTACTTC. The full variable domain, with the rest looked up from reference TRBV7-3 and TRBJ2-7, is GAGVSQTPSNKVTEKGKYVELRCDPISGHTALYWYRQSLGQGPEFLIYFQGTGAADDSGLPNDRFFAVRPEGSVSTLKIQRTERGDSAVYLCASSLEGTSGKYEQYFGPGTRLTVT.

The chain links TRBV25-1 to TRBJ1-5; D not resolved. The CDR3 length is 13 residues. Germline loops: CDR1 MGHDK, CDR2 SYGVNS. Trimming pared 0 bases from V and 6 bases from J, leaving 6 bases between. The DNA for the CDR3 is TGTGCCAGCAGTGAATATATAGGTCAGCCCCAGCATTTT. It encodes CASSEYIGQPQHF.

V usage is TRBV7-6 and J usage is TRBJ2-7, with TRBD1 matching 8 bases. Germline trimming cut 5 bases from V and 3 bases from J; bases unmatched to any gene: 6. The V gene's germline CDR1 is SGHVS and CDR2 FNYEAQ. The CDR3 is 14 residues long. CDR3 region: CASSTSGQGYEQYF. CDR3 bases: TGTGCCAGCAGCACGTCCGGACAGGGCTACGAGCAGTACTTC.

The chain joins TRBV27 to TRBJ1-5, with TRBD1 matching over 9 bases. The germline V gene encodes CDR1 MNHEY and CDR2 SMNVEV (reference sequence). The trim removed 4 bases at V and 5 bases at J, leaving 6 bases unmatched. CDR3 length: 15 amino acids. CDR3 in amino acids: CASSSTGGWDQPQHF. The CDR3 DNA is TGTGCCAGCAGTTCCACAGGGGGCTGGGATCAGCCCCAGCATTTT.

As concerns this clone: Other DNA sequences in the same sample also yield this CDR3. The chain links TRBV6-6 to TRBJ2-1; D call uncertain. CDR1 is MNHNY and CDR2 is SVGAGI in the germline V gene (reference sequence). V was cut by 0 bases and J by 9 bases, with 6 bases left in between. The CDR3 is 12 amino acids. The CDR3 sequence: CASSYSEGEQFF. The CDR3 DNA reads as TGTGCCAGCAGTTACTCGGAAGGTGAGCAGTTCTTC.

The J gene is TRBJ2-7, the V gene TRBV9; 16 nucleotides agree with TRBD2. CDR3 size: 20 residues. Germline V gene sequence: CDR1 SGDLS, CDR2 YYNGEE. Losses at the gene ends were 1 base for V and 7 bases for J; bases not matched to a gene: 17. The CDR3 loop is CASSVSVPGLAGGPLLEQYF. The CDR3 region has the DNA TGTGCCAGCAGCGTATCCGTCCCGGGACTAGCGGGAGGGCCCTTACTAGAGCAGTACTTC.

The chain is built from TRBV28 and TRBJ1-2; D is possibly TRBD1 (5 bases). Germline values: CDR1 MDHEN, CDR2 SYDVKM. The CDR3 is 13 residues long. Trimming left V 11 bases short and J 8 bases short, with 21 bases between. The CDR3 nucleotides read TGTGCCGCCTATCAGGGCGGTCCAAGGGGCTACACCTTC. Its translation is CAAYQGGPRGYTF.

The rearrangement joins TRBV7-2 to TRBJ2-3, with D possibly TRBD2 on 6 matching bases. CDR3 length: 15 amino acids. Germline V CDR1 and CDR2: SGHTA, FQGNSA. With 6 bases removed from V and 6 bases from J, the gap between germline ends came to 19 bases. The CDR3 region has the DNA TGTGCCAGCAGTCATAGCGGAGACCGCATGGATACGCAGTATTTT. This gives the protein CASSHSGDRMDTQYF.

The table lists this clone with a count of one. The genes are TRBV2 and TRBJ2-5, with D possibly matching TRBD1 (6 bases). From germline, CDR1 is SNHLY and CDR2 FYNNEI. The CDR3 runs 12 residues. The V end was cut by 8 bases, the J end by 1 base, with 8 bases between. The CDR3 region is CASAQGQETQYF. The CDR3 DNA is TGTGCCAGCGCACAGGGCCAAGAGACCCAGTACTTC.

The chain couples TRBV18 to TRBJ2-5; 8 positions match TRBD2. The CDR3 is 16 amino acids. J lost 5 bases, V lost 2 bases, and 10 bases had no gene match. CDR1 and CDR2 from the germline V gene are KGHSH and LQKENI. The CDR3 spells CASSPRPGLGRETQYF. The CDR3 DNA is TGTGCCAGCTCACCAAGGCCGGGACTAGGAAGGGAGACCCAGTACTTC.

This chain uses TRBV29-1 with TRBJ2-3; D possibly corresponds to TRBD1 (5 bases). CDR3 length: 15 amino acids. The V end was cut by 1 base, the J end by 1 base, with 12 bases between. Germline V gene sequence: CDR1 SQVTM, CDR2 ANQGSEA. The CDR3 DNA sequence: TGCAGCGTTGAAGGTTTCGGACACGGCACAGATACGCAGTATTTT. Encoded protein: CSVEGFGHGTDTQYF.

This clone was recorded once. The chain combines TRBV28 with TRBJ1-5; 7 nucleotides match TRBD1. Looked up from germline, CDR1 is MDHEN and CDR2 is SYDVKM. The CDR3 covers 20 residues. Unmatched junction bases numbered 17, after V lost 3 bases and J lost 0 bases. In nucleotides, the CDR3 is TGTGCCAGCAGTTTGGGATCCAGGGGGAAGTCGGGCTATAGCAATCAGCCCCAGCATTTT. Amino acids: CASSLGSRGKSGYSNQPQHF.

In the case of this clone: The same CDR3 is also encoded by other DNA sequences in this sample. CDR3 amino acids: CASSVGSSYNEQFF. CDR3 DNA sequence: TGTGCCAGCAGCGTTGGGAGCTCCTACAATGAGCAGTTCTTC. The chain uses TRBV9 and TRBJ2-1, with D maybe TRBD2 (5 bases). The V and J ends lost 2 bases and 0 bases respectively, with 6 bases between them. Germline CDR1 reads SGDLS; CDR2 reads YYNGEE. The CDR3 totals 14 residues.

This chain uses TRBV5-6 with TRBJ2-7, with TRBD2 identical over 11 bases. V shed 4 bases and J 0 bases; nucleotides not matched to a gene: 6. Germline V gene lookup returns CDR1 SGHDT and CDR2 YYEEEE. There are 16 residues in the CDR3. The CDR3 DNA reads TGTGCCAGCAGCCCGGTGACTAGCGGGAACTCCTACGAGCAGTACTTC. It translates to CASSPVTSGNSYEQYF.